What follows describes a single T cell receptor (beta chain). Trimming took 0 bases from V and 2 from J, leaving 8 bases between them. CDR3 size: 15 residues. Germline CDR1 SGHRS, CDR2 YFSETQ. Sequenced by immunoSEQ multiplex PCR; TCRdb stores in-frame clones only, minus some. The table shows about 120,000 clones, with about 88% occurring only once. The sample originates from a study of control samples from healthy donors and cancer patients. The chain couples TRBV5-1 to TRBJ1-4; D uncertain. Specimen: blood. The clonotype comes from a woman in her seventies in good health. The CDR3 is CASSLVGGTNEKLFF. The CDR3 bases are TGCGCCAGCAGCTTGGTCGGAGGTACTAATGAAAAACTGTTTTTT.